These 23 T cell receptor beta chains share one sample of origin, sequenced in a study of blood T cell repertoires in COVID-19. Libraries were prepared by immunoSEQ multiplex PCR; TCRdb keeps only in-frame clonotypes and omits some of them. The table has approximately 30,000 clones, over 85% seen once; the top ten hold around 5.5%. Sequencing used peripheral blood. The source is a human donor in a cohort sampled during active COVID-19.

The rearrangement uses TRBV5-1 and TRBJ2-3; 8 bases are a match to TRBD2. This CDR3 contains 15 residues. V gave up 1 base and J gave up 3 bases; unmatched junction bases: 4. In germline, CDR1 is SGHRS, CDR2 YFSETQ. The CDR3 loop reads CASSLFGGATDTQYF. The CDR3 DNA reads as TGCGCCAGCAGCTTGTTCGGGGGGGCAACAGATACGCAGTATTTT. The whole variable domain, remainder taken from reference TRBV5-1 and TRBJ2-3, is KAGVTQTPRYLIKTRGQQVTLSCSPISGHRSVSWYQQTPGQGLQFLFEYFSETQRNKGNFPGRFSGRQFSNSRSEMNVSTLELGDSALYLCASSLFGGATDTQYFGPGTRLTVL.

J is TRBJ1-2 and V is TRBV7-3; 8 bases agree with TRBD1. V was clipped by 2 bases and J by 3 bases; unmatched bases: 2. This CDR3 is built from 14 residues. From germline, CDR1 is SGHTA and CDR2 FQGTGA. CDR3 sequence: CASSLGTGDYGYTF. The CDR3 DNA follows: TGTGCCAGCAGCTTAGGGACAGGAGACTATGGCTACACCTTC. Complete variable domain (other parts from reference TRBV7-3 and TRBJ1-2): GAGVSQTPSNKVTEKGKYVELRCDPISGHTALYWYRQSLGQGPEFLIYFQGTGAADDSGLPNDRFFAVRPEGSVSTLKIQRTERGDSAVYLCASSLGTGDYGYTFGSGTRLTVV.

This chain uses TRBV12-3 or TRBV12-4 with TRBJ2-2; D gene unclear. V was clipped by 1 base and J by 7 bases, with 4 bases between them. This CDR3 comprises 12 residues. The CDR3 region has the DNA TGTGCCAGCAGTTTAGTTAACGGGGAGCTGTTTTTT. This gives the protein CASSLVNGELFF.

The chain recombines TRBV5-1 with TRBJ1-4, with D perhaps TRBD1 (6 bases). Trimming removed 1 base from V and 8 bases from J, with 12 bases in between. Per the germline V gene, CDR1 is SGHRS and CDR2 is YFSETQ. The CDR3 totals 14 residues. This CDR3 reads CASSLTGRGEKLFF. The CDR3 DNA is TGCGCCAGCAGCTTGACAGGGAGGGGGGAAAAACTGTTTTTT.

The chain joins TRBV14 to TRBJ1-2; weak D call: TRBD1 (6 bases). CDR1 is SGHDN, CDR2 FVKESK, per germline. This CDR3 contains 16 residues. Trimming removed 1 base from V and 0 bases from J, with 12 bases in between. The CDR3 DNA follows: TGTGCCAGCAGCCAAGCAGGGGAAAGAGCTAACTATGGCTACACCTTC. It is translated as CASSQAGERANYGYTF.

In DNA, the CDR3 is TGTGCCAGCAGCGTCGCCACGGGGGGGAGTCTAGACGAGCAGTACTTC. It is translated as CASSVATGGSLDEQYF. The V gene is TRBV9, the J gene TRBJ2-7; TRBD2 matches at 8 bases. CDR1 is SGDLS and CDR2 is YYNGEE in the germline V gene. The CDR3 is made up of 16 amino acids. Trimming took 2 bases from V and 5 from J; bases not matched to a gene: 12.

The chain employs TRBV3-1 (or the pseudogene TRBV3-2) and TRBJ2-7; D is unclear. Trimming cost V 2 bases and J 2 bases, with 7 bases left between them. This CDR3 is built from 13 residues. Germline loops: CDR1 LGHDT, CDR2 YNNKEL (reference sequence). This CDR3 reads CASSQIGPYEQYF. The CDR3 nucleotides are TGTGCCAGCAGCCAAATTGGGCCCTACGAGCAGTACTTC.

The rearrangement links TRBV10-2 to TRBJ1-5, with D possibly TRBD1 on 5 matching bases. Germline loops: CDR1 WSHSY, CDR2 SAAADI. The CDR3 spans 15 residues. V was shortened by 4 bases and J by 5 bases, with 15 bases between the two germline ends. The chain's CDR3 is CASSANRGGDQPQHF. The CDR3 nucleotides read TGCGCCAGCAGTGCGAACCGGGGAGGGGATCAGCCCCAGCATTTT.

This chain connects TRBV28 to TRBJ2-4, with D possibly TRBD1 on 6 matching bases. Per germline, CDR1 MDHEN and CDR2 SYDVKM. Trimming pared 1 base from V and 3 bases from J, leaving 7 bases between. This CDR3 is built from 14 residues. The CDR3: CASSLLQGKNIQYF. CDR3 bases: TGTGCCAGCAGTTTATTACAGGGCAAAAACATTCAGTACTTC.

The chain employs TRBV27 and TRBJ2-1; 9 bases are shared with TRBD2. V dropped 5 bases and J dropped 7; count of bases not matched to a gene: 9. The length of the CDR3 is 15 residues. CDR1 and CDR2 (germline): MNHEY, SMNVEV (reference sequence). The CDR3 DNA follows: TGTGCCAGCAGTACATATAGCGGGAGAGGGAATGAGCAGTTCTTC. This encodes CASSTYSGRGNEQFF.

The chain couples TRBV6-5 to TRBJ2-7; weak D call: TRBD1 (7 bases). The CDR3 spans 14 residues. The V gene lost 0 bases and the J gene lost 7 bases, with 13 bases spanning the gap. Germline CDR1 and CDR2: MNHEY and SVGAGI. CDR3 loop: CASSYSARGVEQYF. CDR3 sequence (DNA): TGTGCCAGCAGTTACTCAGCCAGGGGGGTTGAGCAGTACTTC.

The V call is TRBV28, the J call TRBJ2-5; D is possibly TRBD1 (6 bases). CDR3 length: 19 residues. The V gene lost 5 bases and the J gene lost 3 bases, with 28 bases spanning the gap. Germline V gene lookup returns CDR1 MDHEN and CDR2 SYDVKM. The CDR3 spells CASSTQAVQSRDTKETQYF. CDR3 coding DNA: TGTGCCAGCAGTACCCAAGCGGTCCAATCCCGGGACACCAAAGAGACCCAGTACTTC.

The chain combines TRBV5-1 with TRBJ2-1, with a weak D call TRBD2 (6 bases). V lost 7 bases and J 7 bases, leaving 18 bases between the germline ends. Germline V gene sequence: CDR1 SGHRS, CDR2 YFSETQ. The CDR3 extends over 14 amino acids. The CDR3 loop is CASLSGTLSNEQFF. Written as DNA, the CDR3 is TGCGCCAGCTTATCCGGGACTCTCTCTAATGAGCAGTTCTTC.

The DNA for the CDR3 is TGTGCCAGTAGTATTTGGGGAAGGACTTACACCGGGGAGCTGTTTTTT. Its protein is CASSIWGRTYTGELFF. This sequence joins TRBV19 and TRBJ2-2; D may be TRBD2 (5 bases). Germline lookup yields CDR1 LNHDA and CDR2 SQIVND (reference sequence). The CDR3 covers 16 residues. V gave up 3 bases and J gave up 3 bases, with 14 bases separating them.

The chain links TRBV6-4 to TRBJ2-2, with D maybe TRBD1 (6 bases). Trimming removed 6 bases from V and 3 bases from J, with 11 bases in between. The CDR3 is 14 residues long. Germline CDR1 and CDR2: MRHNA and SNTAGT. CDR3 nucleotide sequence: TGTGCCAGCAGCTTCGGACAGTACACCGGGGAGCTGTTTTTT. Amino acids: CASSFGQYTGELFF.

The chain has TRBV20-1 and TRBJ2-2; 8 nucleotides line up with TRBD1. Per germline, CDR1 DFQATT and CDR2 SNEGSKA (reference sequence). This CDR3 has 16 amino acids. The trim removed 3 bases at V and 1 base at J, leaving 7 bases unmatched. The CDR3 reads CSASPSDRENTGELFF. DNA for the CDR3: TGCAGTGCTAGTCCCTCGGACAGGGAGAACACCGGGGAGCTGTTTTTT.

The CDR3 DNA reads TGTGCCAGCATTAGGCCCCATTTTAGCGGGAGGGCCACTGAGCAGTTCTTC. Amino acids: CASIRPHFSGRATEQFF. This sequence joins TRBV19 and TRBJ2-1; the match to TRBD2 covers 11 bases. Unmatched junction bases numbered 19, after V lost 9 bases and J lost 9 bases. This CDR3 is 17 amino acids long. In germline, CDR1 is LNHDA, CDR2 SQIVND (reference sequence).

A single count supports this clone. V usage is TRBV7-8 and J usage is TRBJ2-5; D is uncertain. The germline V and J ends were trimmed by 4 bases and 3 bases, with 12 bases remaining between them. Germline lookup yields CDR1 SGHVS and CDR2 FQNEAQ. The CDR3 is 14 residues long. CDR3: CASSSRLREETQYF. The DNA for the CDR3 is TGTGCCAGCAGCTCGAGATTACGCGAAGAGACCCAGTACTTC.

This rearrangement joins TRBV5-1 to TRBJ2-3; 9 bases match TRBD1. Germline CDR1 is SGHRS and CDR2 is YFSETQ. The CDR3 totals 16 residues. Trimming removed 3 bases from V and 4 bases from J; junction bases left unmatched: 9. CDR3 nucleotides: TGCGCCAGCAGCTCCCCCGGGACAGGGAACGCAGATACGCAGTATTTT. Translated, it gives CASSSPGTGNADTQYF. Full variable domain (remainder filled in from reference TRBV5-1 and TRBJ2-3): KAGVTQTPRYLIKTRGQQVTLSCSPISGHRSVSWYQQTPGQGLQFLFEYFSETQRNKGNFPGRFSGRQFSNSRSEMNVSTLELGDSALYLCASSSPGTGNADTQYFGPGTRLTVL.

This sequence joins TRBV28 and TRBJ1-2; possibly TRBD1 for D (6 bases). The ends were cut back, 2 bases at V and 1 base at J, with 8 bases in the middle. This CDR3 is built from 14 residues. Germline V gene lookup returns CDR1 MDHEN and CDR2 SYDVKM. DNA of the CDR3: TGTGCCAGCAGTTTAGGGACAAATAACTATGGCTACACCTTC. This encodes CASSLGTNNYGYTF.

This sequence joins TRBV27 and TRBJ1-2, with 8 bases lining up with TRBD1. V trimming: 3 bases; J trimming: 8 bases; junction bases outside the gene matches: 8. This CDR3 has 14 residues. The germline CDR1 and CDR2 sequences are MNHEY and SMNVEV (reference sequence). Written as DNA, the CDR3 is TGTGCCAGCAGTTTTTCCGGGCCAGGGGGCGGCTACACCTTC. It codes for CASSFSGPGGGYTF.

V gene TRBV2 combines with J gene TRBJ1-1; TRBD1 is a possible D gene (5 bases). CDR3 length: 14 residues. Germline CDR1 SNHLY, CDR2 FYNNEI. Trimming took 10 bases from V and 0 from J, leaving 15 bases between them. The DNA of the CDR3 is TGTGCCATAGGAGGTGGAGGGGTGAACACTGAAGCTTTCTTT. Translated: CAIGGGGVNTEAFF. Using reference TRBV2 and TRBJ1-1 for the parts outside the CDR3, the full variable domain is EPEVTQTPSHQVTQMGQEVILRCVPISNHLYFYWYRQILGQKVEFLVSFYNNEISEKSEIFDDQFSVERPDGSNFTLKIRSTKLEDSAMYFCAIGGGGVNTEAFFGQGTRLTVV.

The chain joins TRBV3-1 (or the pseudogene TRBV3-2) to TRBJ2-3; D perhaps matches TRBD2 (5 bases). Germline values: CDR1 LGHDT, CDR2 YNNKEL (reference sequence). The CDR3 covers 15 residues. Trimming took off 6 bases at V and 4 bases at J, with 17 bases between the two ends. DNA for the CDR3: TGTGCCAGCAGGGACCGGGGAGTAGGCGCAGATACGCAGTATTTT. This translates into CASRDRGVGADTQYF.